This TCR beta chain was captured by sequencing in a study of sequential checkpoint blockade in melanoma. Study findings and constraints: Response in arm A was associated with pretreatment TIL clonality.

The table came from immunoSEQ multiplex PCR; TCRdb's copy has only in-frame clones and leaves some out. The table records about 2,700 clones, approximately 20% of them present only once. This clone has just a few counts. What it binds is not known. The treatment: randomized to nivolumab then ipilimumab (arm A) or the reverse (arm B). No patient had prior DNA-damaging chemotherapy. CDR3 length: 16 amino acids. Trimming removed 1 base at V and 1 base at J, with 13 bases between. Germline assignment: CDR1 KGHSH and CDR2 LQKENI. The source material was tumor tissue (inferred from file names), sampled from a patient given nivolumab and ipilimumab in sequence. This sequence was found in a human donor with melanoma. The V gene is TRBV18, the J gene TRBJ1-1, with D perhaps matching TRBD1 (5 bases). CDR3 loop: CASSPRGLGENTEAFF. CDR3 DNA: TGTGCCAGCTCACCACGTGGGCTGGGGGAGAACACTGAAGCTTTCTTT.